The clone carrying this T cell receptor beta chain was seen more than once but under ten times. The antigen remains undetermined. After 5'RACE with constant-segment primers, TCR alpha and TCR beta cDNA libraries carrying sample barcodes and UMIs were obtained. A single record per CDR3 protein comes from TCRdb applying MiXCR to the 5' RACE reads. The table lists approximately 440,000 distinct CDR3 sequences, 20% of them singletons. The CDR3 extends over 14 amino acids. Germline V gene lookup returns CDR1 SQVTM and CDR2 ANQGSEA. Trimming stripped 0 bases from V and 4 bases from J, with 12 bases between. The entry originates in a study of T-cell memory formation after mild COVID-19. In the study overall: TCR clusters showed largely donor specificity. Findings and limits, study-wide: In pre-infection memory, a portion of responding clones appeared, which suggested that cross-reactive memory joined. Contracting CD4+ clones sat mainly in CM and EM; CD8+ in EMRA.

The clonotype was recovered from an adult woman who had mild COVID-19 (a few samples of this study predate the infection). Cell type and time point are not known. The chain is built from TRBV29-1 and TRBJ1-2; D is possibly TRBD1 (5 bases). Sequenced input: PBMCs or a T cell subset sorted from them (not recorded which). CDR3 nucleotide sequence: TGCAGCGTTGAAGATGAGGGACGGGGCTATGGCTACACCTTC. Its translation is CSVEDEGRGYGYTF. Combining the CDR3 with reference TRBV29-1 and TRBJ1-2 gives the whole variable domain SAVISQKPSRDICQRGTSLTIQCQVDSQVTMMFWYRQQPGQSLTLIATANQGSEATYESGFVIDKFPISRPNLTFSTLTVSNMSPEDSSIYLCSVEDEGRGYGYTFGSGTRLTVV.